The 15 T cell receptor beta chains listed next were all sequenced from one sample in a study of cytomegalovirus exposure and HLA in healthy donors. The primer mix had 60 Vbeta and 13 Jbeta primers. Repertoires were generated with immunoSEQ multiplex PCR, while TCRdb's copy carries only in-frame clones and drops some. The sample contains around 150,000 clones, more than 75% of which appear only once. The material sequenced was PBMCs. These receptors were taken from a man in his late teens or twenties in good health and CMV-seronegative.

The chain recombines TRBV15 with TRBJ1-2; 7 positions agree with TRBD1. This CDR3 region has 14 residues. Germline values: CDR1 LNHNV, CDR2 YYDKDF (reference sequence). Trimming took 4 bases from V and 8 from J; bases not matched to a gene: 10. CDR3 DNA: TGTGCCACCAGCATCCGGGACAGAGTTCGCGGCTACACCTTC. This translates into CATSIRDRVRGYTF.

The rearrangement links TRBV5-5 to TRBJ1-2; D is unresolved. Germline V gene data show CDR1 as SGHKS and CDR2 as YYEKEE (reference sequence). The CDR3 sequence is 15 residues long. Trimming cost V 1 base and J 4 bases, with 14 bases left between them. The CDR3 sequence: CASSLNLAGLYGYTF. CDR3 nucleotides: TGTGCCAGCAGCTTGAATCTGGCAGGACTCTATGGCTACACCTTC.

The chain joins TRBV19 to TRBJ2-1; 7 nucleotides agree with TRBD2. The length of the CDR3 is 15 residues. Germline assignment: CDR1 LNHDA and CDR2 SQIVND (reference sequence). With V trimmed by 4 bases and J by 6 bases, 9 bases remained unmatched. Here the CDR3 DNA reads TGTGCCAGTAGTAGGGGAAGCGGGACGGGCAATGAGCAGTTCTTC. Protein sequence: CASSRGSGTGNEQFF.

The CDR3 DNA is TGTGCCAGCAGCTTGGCCGGGGCGGGAGGCCCTTACGAGCAGTACTTC. Amino acid sequence: CASSLAGAGGPYEQYF. The chain combines TRBV5-4 with TRBJ2-7; TRBD2 matches at 8 bases. CDR3 length: 16 amino acids. Germline trimming cut 0 bases from V and 4 bases from J; bases unmatched to any gene: 9. Germline CDR1 and CDR2: SGHNT and YYREEE (reference sequence).

The genes are TRBV28 and TRBJ1-2; D unclear. Germline values: CDR1 MDHEN, CDR2 SYDVKM. This CDR3 contains 14 residues. Trimming cost V 3 bases and J 2 bases, with 10 bases left between them. CDR3 amino acids: CASSLRVLNYGYTF. CDR3 nucleotides: TGTGCCAGCAGTTTGAGGGTTTTGAACTATGGCTACACCTTC.

The V and J genes are TRBV5-6 and TRBJ2-1; tentative D call: TRBD2 (6 bases). V shed 0 bases and J shed 5 bases, with 12 bases lying between them. Germline V gene data show CDR1 as SGHDT and CDR2 as YYEEEE. This CDR3 is built from 15 residues. CDR3 nucleotides: TGTGCCAGCAGCTTGGGGTGGGTAGCGGACAATGAGCAGTTCTTC. Translated, it gives CASSLGWVADNEQFF.

A few counts support this clone. V gene TRBV5-4 combines with J gene TRBJ2-5, with D unclear. This CDR3 spans 15 amino acids. The V gene lost 0 bases and the J gene lost 4 bases, with 13 bases spanning the gap. Germline V CDR1 and CDR2: SGHNT, YYREEE (reference sequence). The DNA for the CDR3 is TGTGCCAGCAGCTTGGAGGCCGGCAGAGGAGAGACCCAGTACTTC. Its protein is CASSLEAGRGETQYF.

V is TRBV18 and J is TRBJ1-1, with D hard to call. The germline gives CDR1 KGHSH, CDR2 LQKENI. V was trimmed by 3 bases and J by 0 bases, leaving 14 bases between them. The CDR3 is made up of 16 amino acids. The CDR3 here is CASSPLGRVVNTEAFF. The CDR3 region has the DNA TGTGCCAGCTCACCTCTCGGGCGGGTTGTGAACACTGAAGCTTTCTTT. Variable domain in full (rest from reference TRBV18 and TRBJ1-1): NAGVMQNPRHLVRRRGQEARLRCSPMKGHSHVYWYRQLPEEGLKFMVYLQKENIIDESGMPKERFSAEFPKEGPSILRIQQVVRGDSAAYFCASSPLGRVVNTEAFFGQGTRLTVV.

This clone appeared a few times. V and J are TRBV6-1 and TRBJ2-7; weak D call: TRBD1 (6 bases). The germline CDR1 and CDR2 sequences are MNHNS and SASEGT. V lost 3 bases and J 2 bases, leaving 8 bases between the germline ends. CDR3 length: 13 residues. CDR3 coding DNA: TGTGCCAGCAGTGAGTCAGGGGCCTACGAGCAGTACTTC. It yields the protein CASSESGAYEQYF.

This chain joins TRBV29-1 and TRBJ2-2; 7 nucleotides align to TRBD2. CDR1 and CDR2 (germline): SQVTM, ANQGSEA. V shed 4 bases, J shed 8 bases, and the junction held 4 bases outside the gene matches. This CDR3 spans 12 amino acids. CDR3 bases: TGCAGCGTTGTAAGGGAGGGGGGGGAGCTGTTTTTT. The encoded protein is CSVVREGGELFF.

In regard to this clone: At one boundary the junction diverges from the germline segment, which might be a read error. The same CDR3 is also encoded by other DNA sequences in this sample. CDR3 coding DNA: TGTGCCAGCAGCGGCAGACAGGCCTATAATTCCCCCCTCCACTTT. Translated: CASSGRQAYNSPLHF. The chain combines TRBV25-1 with TRBJ1-6; D may be TRBD1 (6 bases). Germline V lookup: CDR1 MGHDK, CDR2 SYGVNS. CDR3 length: 15 amino acids.

This clone was recorded a few times. V usage is TRBV4-2 and J usage is TRBJ1-5, with D perhaps matching TRBD1 (6 bases). CDR3 length equals 16 residues. Deletions cut 0 bases from V and 2 bases from J, with 11 bases between. The germline V gene encodes CDR1 LGHNA and CDR2 YNFKEQ. CDR3 amino acids: CASSQEVQGGNQPQHF. CDR3 nucleotides: TGTGCCAGCAGCCAAGAGGTACAGGGAGGCAATCAGCCCCAGCATTTT.

This clone has more than one count but fewer than ten. The chain is built from TRBV28 and TRBJ1-5; D gene unclear. This CDR3 comprises 18 residues. Between the trimmed V and J ends, which lost 2 bases and 0 bases, there was a span of 17 bases. The germline CDR1 and CDR2 sequences are MDHEN and SYDVKM. CDR3 sequence: CASSLVASHLYSNQPQHF. CDR3 DNA sequence: TGTGCCAGCAGTTTAGTAGCCAGCCACCTTTATAGCAATCAGCCCCAGCATTTT.

As regards this clone: The junction does not match germline at one end; this may be a read error. This same CDR3 is encoded by further DNA sequences in the sample. This rearrangement joins TRBV2 to TRBJ1-1, with D possibly matching TRBD1 (6 bases). The CDR3 sequence is 15 residues long. Germline V gene data show CDR1 as SNHLY and CDR2 as FYNNEI. CDR3 residues: CASSEVRGGRAEAFF. The CDR3 DNA reads TGTGCCAGCAGTGAAGTGCGGGGGGGGCGAGCTGAGGCTTTCTTT.

The V gene is TRBV10-3, the J gene TRBJ1-1, with unresolved D. Germline assignment: CDR1 ENHRY and CDR2 SYGVKD. This CDR3 is built from 13 residues. Trimming took off 8 bases at V and 1 base at J, with 11 bases between the two ends. The CDR3 DNA sequence: TGTGCCATCGGGGAGAAGTCGAACACTGAAGCTTTCTTT. It encodes CAIGEKSNTEAFF.